The 19 T cell receptor beta chains given below trace back to one sample, sequenced in a study of T cells expressing NK-cell markers. TCRdb re-called the 5' RACE reads; one entry per CDR3 protein, DNA not given. This sample lists fewer than 550,000 distinct CDR3 sequences; its ten largest clones have 1.4%. Sequenced sample: blood T cells: a sorted CD56 or NKG2C T cell subset, CD4+ or CD8+ T cells, or bulk PBMC T cells (not recorded which). The receptors shown here come from a woman in her fifties or sixties in good health.

The CDR3 is CASSPWGRGRDF. The chain recombines TRBV5-1 with TRBJ2-4; TCRdb's D call, TRBD1, is unchecked because there is no DNA. The CDR3 runs 12 residues. In germline, CDR1 is SGHRS, CDR2 YFSETQ. Drawing the rest from reference TRBV5-1 and TRBJ2-4, the complete variable domain is KAGVTQTPRYLIKTRGQQVTLSCSPISGHRSVSWYQQTPGQGLQFLFEYFSETQRNKGNFPGRFSGRQFSNSRSEMNVSTLELGDSALYLCASSPWGRGRDFGAGTRLSVL.

This rearrangement joins TRBV5-5 to TRBJ2-1; TCRdb reports TRBD2, a call that lacks DNA to check it against. In germline, CDR1 is SGHKS, CDR2 YYEKEE (reference sequence). The CDR3 is made up of 16 amino acids. The CDR3 sequence is CASRNGGGRASNEQFF. Using reference TRBV5-5 and TRBJ2-1 for the parts outside the CDR3, the full variable domain is DAGVTQSPTHLIKTRGQQVTLRCSPISGHKSVSWYQQVLGQGPQFIFQYYEKEERGRGNFPDRFSARQFPNYSSELNVNALLLGDSALYLCASRNGGGRASNEQFFGPGTRLTVL.

The chain combines TRBV20-1 with TRBJ2-5; the D gene TCRdb calls, TRBD2, cannot be checked with no DNA. The CDR3 loop spans 17 amino acids. The germline V gene encodes CDR1 DFQATT and CDR2 SNEGSKA (reference sequence). This CDR3 is CSARIYAGGPARETQYF.

This chain connects TRBV9 to TRBJ1-3. Per germline, CDR1 SGDLS and CDR2 YYNGEE. The CDR3 is 15 residues long. The CDR3 loop is CASSQNFGSGNTIYF.

V usage is TRBV6-5 and J usage is TRBJ2-1; the TCRdb call, TRBD1, lacks DNA for checking. Germline CDR1 is MNHEY and CDR2 is SVGAGI. The CDR3 is made up of 14 amino acids. This CDR3 is CATWDASRYNEQFF.

This chain connects TRBV29-1 to TRBJ2-1; as DNA is missing, the TRBD1 call by TCRdb cannot be tested. The CDR3 has 16 residues. Looked up from germline, CDR1 is SQVTM and CDR2 is ANQGSEA. The CDR3 is CSVRDPSRRTGNEQFF.

J is TRBJ2-2 and V is TRBV7-8. Germline CDR1 and CDR2: SGHVS and FQNEAQ. CDR3 length: 13 amino acids. The CDR3 protein is CASRKRNTGELFF.

This rearrangement joins TRBV29-1 to TRBJ2-5; TCRdb lists TRBD2, though no DNA is available to test this call. Germline CDR1 reads SQVTM; CDR2 reads ANQGSEA. CDR3 length equals 13 residues. CDR3 residues: CSADRGSSVTQYF.

V and J are TRBV29-1 and TRBJ2-5; TCRdb gives TRBD2 as the D gene, but with no DNA this cannot be confirmed. Germline V gives CDR1 SQVTM, CDR2 ANQGSEA. The CDR3 runs 12 residues. CDR3 sequence reads: CSGAGPKETQYF.

The chain uses TRBV18 and TRBJ1-5; TCRdb proposes TRBD1, but this gene call is untestable without DNA. CDR1 is KGHSH, CDR2 LQKENI, per germline. This CDR3 is built from 16 residues. The CDR3: CASSPGWQGHTQPQHF.

The V and J genes are TRBV18 and TRBJ2-1. CDR3 size: 13 residues. Germline V lookup: CDR1 KGHSH, CDR2 LQKENI. The CDR3: CASDRGSYNEQFF.

The rearrangement links TRBV4-1 to TRBJ2-5; TCRdb returns TRBD1, unconfirmable since there is no DNA. Germline-derived CDR1 and CDR2 are MGHRA and YSYEKL. The CDR3 length is 15 residues. The CDR3: CASSQDGGEWGTQYF.

The genes are TRBV6-5 and TRBJ2-1; the TRBD2 assignment by TCRdb is unverifiable without DNA. This CDR3 comprises 15 residues. Germline V gene sequence: CDR1 MNHEY, CDR2 SVGAGI. The CDR3 here is CASRRSGSGLNEQFF.

CDR3 protein: CASSRVGAGNSYEQYF. The V call is TRBV19, the J call TRBJ2-7; without DNA, the TCRdb call of TRBD1 cannot be checked. The CDR3 runs 16 residues. Germline V gene data show CDR1 as LNHDA and CDR2 as SQIVND (reference sequence).

CDR3 amino acids: CASSRRPLTVQGIGANTEAFF. The chain is built from TRBV12-3 or TRBV12-4 and TRBJ1-1; TCRdb lists TRBD1, though no DNA is available to test this call. There are 21 residues in the CDR3.

This sequence joins TRBV5-5 and TRBJ2-3; TCRdb designates TRBD1, a call that cannot be tested without DNA. This CDR3 has 14 amino acids. The germline gives CDR1 SGHKS, CDR2 YYEKEE (reference sequence). CDR3 protein: CASSRAGNTDTQYF.

The chain has TRBV5-5 and TRBJ1-5; absent DNA, TCRdb's TRBD1 call cannot be checked. CDR3 size: 17 residues. In germline, CDR1 is SGHKS, CDR2 YYEKEE (reference sequence). CDR3 sequence: CASSPLGGQAFNQPQHF.

This chain connects TRBV27 to TRBJ2-7; TCRdb indicates TRBD1, and absent DNA this call remains unverified. The length of the CDR3 is 13 residues. Germline loops: CDR1 MNHEY, CDR2 SMNVEV (reference sequence). This chain's CDR3 is CASSYRGRNEQYF.

The chain is built from TRBV2 and TRBJ2-2; there is no DNA to check the TCRdb D call of TRBD1. In germline, CDR1 is SNHLY, CDR2 FYNNEI. The CDR3 loop spans 14 amino acids. CDR3 sequence reads: CASSEGPITGELFF.